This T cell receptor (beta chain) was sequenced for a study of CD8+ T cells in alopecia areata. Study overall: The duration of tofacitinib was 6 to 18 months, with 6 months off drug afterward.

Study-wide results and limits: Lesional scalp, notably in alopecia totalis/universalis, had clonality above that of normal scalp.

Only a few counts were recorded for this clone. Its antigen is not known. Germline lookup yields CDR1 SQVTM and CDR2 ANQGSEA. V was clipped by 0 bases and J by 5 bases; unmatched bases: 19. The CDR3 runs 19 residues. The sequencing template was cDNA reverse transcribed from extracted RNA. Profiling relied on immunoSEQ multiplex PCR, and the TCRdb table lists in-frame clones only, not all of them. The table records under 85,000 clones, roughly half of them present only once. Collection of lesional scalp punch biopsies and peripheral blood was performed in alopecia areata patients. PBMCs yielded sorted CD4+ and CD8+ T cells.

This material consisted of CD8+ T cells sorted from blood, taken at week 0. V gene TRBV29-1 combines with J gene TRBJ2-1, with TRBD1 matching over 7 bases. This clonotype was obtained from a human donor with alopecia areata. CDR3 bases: TGCAGCGTTGAAGAGAAGGTGGGTCGATACGACAGGGTAAACAATGAGCAGTTCTTC. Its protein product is CSVEEKVGRYDRVNNEQFF.